A selection of T cell receptor beta chains follows, all from one sample in a study of technical replicates of blood from a handful of donors. The repertoire was sequenced with immunoSEQ multiplex PCR; TCRdb's copy has only in-frame clones and lacks some. The sample lists fewer than 90,000 clones, 92% occurring once. Specimen: T cells isolated from PBMCs. The receptors stem from a human donor in good health. Each CDR3 is given with its conserved first and last residue. The D gene is left open where the match is weak. Size tells how often a clone was seen (once, few, many) or the class of an expanded clone, and some rows leave it out.

d_call clone_size j_call v_call cdr3_nt cdr3_aa
TRBD1 NA TRBJ1-5 TRBV18 TGTGCCAGCTCACCGGGATCCGACAGGGGCGGCAATCAGCCCCAGCATTTT CASSPGSDRGGNQPQHF
NA NA TRBJ1-4 TRBV4-3 TGCGCCAGCAGCCAAGACGGTTACCTTTTCGAAAAACTGTTTTTT CASSQDGYLFEKLFF
NA NA TRBJ2-1 TRBV7-8 TGTGCCAGCAGCTTAATTTCATACAATGAGCAGTTCTTC CASSLISYNEQFF
NA few TRBJ1-4 TRBV4-2 TGTGCCAGCAGCCGGGGAGCAACTAATGAAAAACTGTTTTTT CASSRGATNEKLFF
NA NA TRBJ1-2 TRBV4-1 TGCGCCAGCAGCCAAGGAAGGGGATTTAGTCAGCACGATGGCTACACCTTC CASSQGRGFSQHDGYTF
TRBD2 NA TRBJ2-7 TRBV4-3 TGCGCCAGCAGCCAAGGACTAGCAGACTACGAGCAGTACTTC CASSQGLADYEQYF
TRBD1 NA TRBJ1-2 TRBV27 TGTGCCAGCAGTTTAAAGGTGACAGGGAATGGCTACACCTTC CASSLKVTGNGYTF
NA NA TRBJ2-1 TRBV4-2 TGTGCCAGCAGCCAAGAAGAGGCGGGCTCCTACAATGAGCAGTTCTTC CASSQEEAGSYNEQFF
TRBD1 NA TRBJ2-1 TRBV6-1 TGTGCCGGAACAGGGGATGAGCAGTTCTTC CAGTGDEQFF
TRBD2 NA TRBJ2-7 TRBV13 TGTGCCAGCAGCTTACTGCGGGAGGTCCCTCTCGGGGAGTACTTC CASSLLREVPLGEYF
TRBD2 NA TRBJ2-2 TRBV27 TGTGCCAGCTCTATCACTAGCGGGAGGAACACCGGGGAGCTGTTTTTT CASSITSGRNTGELFF
TRBD2 NA TRBJ2-1 TRBV4-3 TGCGCCAGCAGCCAAAGGGCGGGAGGGTTAAGCAATGAGCAGTTCTTC CASSQRAGGLSNEQFF
TRBD2 NA TRBJ2-5 TRBV28 TGTGCCAGCAGTCTCGGACTAGCGGGGCAAGAGACCCAGTACTTC CASSLGLAGQETQYF
NA NA TRBJ2-5 TRBV2 TGTGCCAGCAGCAGGGAGACCCAGTACTTC CASSRETQYF
NA NA TRBJ2-1 TRBV11-3 TGTGCCAGCAGCTTAGAAAACAGTCCTCGCTCCTACAATGAGCAGTTCTTC CASSLENSPRSYNEQFF
NA NA TRBJ1-4 TRBV5-6 TGTGCCAGCAGCTTGTCAGGGGATGCAACTAATGAAAAACTGTTTTTT CASSLSGDATNEKLFF
TRBD2 NA TRBJ2-7 TRBV7-2 TGTGCCAGCAGCTTGGCCGAGCGGGAGATCGACGAGCAGTACTTC CASSLAEREIDEQYF
TRBD2 NA TRBJ2-7 TRBV2 TGTGCCAGCAGATCAAGCGGGGGTACCTACGAGCAGTACTTC CASRSSGGTYEQYF
NA NA TRBJ1-3 TRBV10-2 TGCGCCAGCATCACCGAGACAGAATTTGGAAACACCATATATTTT CASITETEFGNTIYF
TRBD2 NA TRBJ2-7 TRBV27 TGTGCCAGCAGTTTACTAGCGGGGTCCTACGAGCAGTACTTC CASSLLAGSYEQYF
NA NA TRBJ2-1 TRBV13 TGTGCCAGCAGCTTAGAGGAGGGCCGGAATGAGCAGTTCTTC CASSLEEGRNEQFF
NA NA TRBJ2-7 TRBV6-5 TGTGCCAGCAGTTACTCGACGGAGGGGAACGAGCAGTACTTC CASSYSTEGNEQYF
NA NA TRBJ2-7 TRBV19 TGTGCCAGTAGTATTTCCGGCGGGACCTCCTACGAGCAGTACTTC CASSISGGTSYEQYF
TRBD1 NA TRBJ2-3 TRBV13 TGTGCCAGCAGTCAACAGGGGCCAGATACGCAGTATTTT CASSQQGPDTQYF
NA NA TRBJ2-1 TRBV30 TGTGCCTGGAGCGGTCGAAGTGAGCAGTTCTTC CAWSGRSEQFF
NA NA TRBJ1-5 TRBV7-2 TGTGCCAGCAGCTTAGGAAGCCTCGGGACTAATCAGCCCCAGCATTTT CASSLGSLGTNQPQHF